This TCR beta chain comes out of a study of T cells in localized non-small cell lung cancer. Per the germline V gene, CDR1 is LNHDA and CDR2 is SQIVND (reference sequence). Trimming pared 5 bases from V and 2 bases from J, leaving 11 bases between. This CDR3 has 14 residues. Data came from immunoSEQ multiplex PCR; TCRdb stores just in-frame clones and leaves some out. The table includes approximately 30,000 clones, approximately 90% detected once. This material consisted of peripheral blood, taken before any cancer treatment. The V call is TRBV19, the J call TRBJ2-3; D gene ambiguous. The source is a woman between 18 and 55 years old with stage I lung adenocarcinoma. CDR3 region: CASSSRRTTDTQYF. CDR3 DNA sequence: TGTGCCAGTAGTTCCCGACGGACCACAGATACGCAGTATTTT.